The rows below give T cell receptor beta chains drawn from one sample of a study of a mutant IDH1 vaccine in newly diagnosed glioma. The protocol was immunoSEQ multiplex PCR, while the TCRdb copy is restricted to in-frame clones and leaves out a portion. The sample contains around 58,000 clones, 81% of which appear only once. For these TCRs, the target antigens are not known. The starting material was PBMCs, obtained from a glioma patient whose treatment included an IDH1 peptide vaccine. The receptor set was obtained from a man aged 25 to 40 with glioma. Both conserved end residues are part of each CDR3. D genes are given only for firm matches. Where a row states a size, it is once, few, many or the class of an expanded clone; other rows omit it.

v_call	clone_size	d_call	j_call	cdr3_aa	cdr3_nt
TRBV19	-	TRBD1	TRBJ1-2	CASSRGPGQNYGYTF	TGTGCCAGTAGTCGCGGCCCGGGACAGAACTATGGCTACACCTTC
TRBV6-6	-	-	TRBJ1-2	CASREFNGYTF	TGTGCCAGCAGGGAATTTAATGGCTACACCTTC
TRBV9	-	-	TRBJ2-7	CASSVADRSSYEQYF	TGTGCCAGCAGCGTAGCTGACAGGAGCTCCTACGAGCAGTACTTC
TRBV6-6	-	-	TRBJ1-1	CASSASGRREEAFF	TGTGCCAGCAGTGCGAGCGGGAGAAGGGAAGAAGCTTTCTTT
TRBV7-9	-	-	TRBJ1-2	CASSPQVGRPNYGYTF	TGTGCCAGCAGCCCACAGGTGGGGCGCCCTAACTATGGCTACACCTTC
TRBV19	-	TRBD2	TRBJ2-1	CASSSLAGGSNEQFF	TGTGCCAGTAGCTCCCTAGCGGGGGGCTCCAATGAGCAGTTCTTC
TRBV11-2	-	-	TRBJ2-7	CASSGHGTATYEQYF	TGTGCCAGCAGCGGACACGGGACGGCCACCTACGAGCAGTACTTC
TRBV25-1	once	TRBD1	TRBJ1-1	CASTATGNPEAFF	TGTGCCAGCACCGCGACAGGGAACCCTGAAGCTTTCTTT
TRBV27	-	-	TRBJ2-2	CASSFNTGELFF	TGTGCTAGCAGTTTTAACACCGGGGAGCTGTTTTTT
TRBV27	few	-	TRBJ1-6	CASSFTGNSPLHF	TGTGCCAGCAGTTTCACAGGGAATTCACCCCTCCACTTT
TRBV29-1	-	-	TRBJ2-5	CSVGGRFQETQYF	TGCAGCGTTGGTGGGCGGTTCCAAGAGACCCAGTACTTC
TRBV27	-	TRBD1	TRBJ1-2	CASRIHQGVGGYYGYTF	TGTGCCAGCAGGATACACCAGGGGGTTGGGGGGTACTATGGCTACACCTTC
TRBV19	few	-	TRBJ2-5	CASSIRETQYF	TGTGCCAGTAGTATCCGGGAGACCCAGTACTTC
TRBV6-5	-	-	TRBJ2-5	CASSYAPSGETQYF	TGTGCCAGCAGTTACGCCCCTTCGGGAGAGACCCAGTACTTC
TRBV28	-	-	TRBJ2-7	CASSPPKSGVLSSEQYF	TGTGCCAGCAGTCCCCCCAAATCAGGGGTTCTTTCGTCCGAGCAGTACTTC
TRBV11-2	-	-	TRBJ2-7	CASSPKRLRDTSYEQYF	TGTGCCAGCAGCCCAAAAAGACTCCGGGACACAAGCTACGAGCAGTACTTC
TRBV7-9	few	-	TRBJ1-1	CASSLVLYTEAFF	TGTGCCAGCAGCTTAGTTCTGTACACTGAAGCTTTCTTT
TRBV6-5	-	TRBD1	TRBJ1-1	CASSTNHRGNTEAFF	TGTGCCAGCAGTACAAACCACAGGGGGAACACTGAAGCTTTCTTT
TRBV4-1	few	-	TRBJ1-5	CASSQPNTLGQPQHF	TGCGCCAGCAGCCAACCCAACACCTTGGGACAGCCCCAGCATTTT
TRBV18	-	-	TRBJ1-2	CASSPVAGEIRAYGYTF	TGTGCCAGCTCACCGGTGGCAGGGGAGATCCGCGCCTATGGCTACACCTTC
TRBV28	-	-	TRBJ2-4	CASSLTGRGAKNIQYF	TGTGCCAGCAGCCTCACAGGGCGAGGAGCCAAAAACATTCAGTACTTC
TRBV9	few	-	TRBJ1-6	CASSVTGQNNSPLHF	TGTGCCAGCAGCGTCACGGGACAAAATAATTCACCCCTCCACTTT
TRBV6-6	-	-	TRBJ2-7	CASSSSSEYEQYF	-
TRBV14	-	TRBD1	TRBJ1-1	CASSRLTGANTEAFF	TGTGCCAGCAGCCGTTTGACAGGGGCGAACACTGAAGCTTTTTTT
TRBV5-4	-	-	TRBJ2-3	CASSLVSTGTDTQYF	TGTGCCAGCAGCTTGGTGTCCACGGGGACAGATACGCAGTATTTT
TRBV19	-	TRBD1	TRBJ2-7	CASSNGRGREQYF	TGTGCCAGTAGTAACGGCAGGGGGCGCGAGCAGTACTTC
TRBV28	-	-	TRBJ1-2	CASTRKAGSSYGYTF	TGTGCCAGCACCCGGAAGGCAGGGAGTTCCTATGGCTACACCTTC
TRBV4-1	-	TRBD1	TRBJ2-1	CASSHGAGGFEQFF	TGCGCCAGCAGCCATGGGGCAGGGGGATTTGAGCAGTTCTTC
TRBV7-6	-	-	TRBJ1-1	CASSPLGNTEAFF	TGTGCCAGCAGCCCCCTGGGGAACACTGAAGCTTTCTTT
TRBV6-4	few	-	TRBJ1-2	CASSGGYGYTF	TGTGCCAGCAGTGGCGGTTATGGCTACACCTTC
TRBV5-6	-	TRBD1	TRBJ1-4	CASSHNRGTGALGREKLFF	TGTGCCAGCAGTCATAACCGCGGGACAGGGGCCCTAGGAAGGGAAAAACTGTTTTTT
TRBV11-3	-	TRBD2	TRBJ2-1	CASSLRPPGGGGANEQFF	TGTGCCAGCAGCTTAAGGCCTCCCGGGGGCGGGGGGGCCAATGAGCAGTTCTTC
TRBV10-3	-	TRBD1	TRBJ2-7	CAISTGTGGRYEQYF	TGTGCCATCAGCACCGGGACAGGGGGCAGGTACGAGCAGTACTTC
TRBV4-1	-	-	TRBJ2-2	CASSLERGLGTGELFF	TGCGCCAGCAGCCTTGAAAGGGGCCTCGGCACCGGGGAGCTGTTTTTT
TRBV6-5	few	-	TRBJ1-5	CASSYSGVANQPQHF	TGTGCCAGCAGTTACTCAGGGGTCGCCAATCAGCCCCAGCATTTT
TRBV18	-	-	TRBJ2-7	CASSPRGAQDEQYF	TGTGCCAGCTCGCCTCGGGGGGCACAGGACGAGCAGTACTTC
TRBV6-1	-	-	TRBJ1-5	CASSAGFSNQPQHF	TGTGCCAGCAGTGCGGGGTTTAGCAATCAGCCCCAGCATTTT
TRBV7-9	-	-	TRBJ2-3	CASSPNTSTDTQYF	TGTGCCAGCAGCCCCAACACAAGCACAGATACGCAGTATTTT
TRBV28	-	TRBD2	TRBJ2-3	CASSPLAGVQDTQYF	TGTGCCAGCAGTCCCCTAGCGGGGGTACAAGATACGCAGTATTTT
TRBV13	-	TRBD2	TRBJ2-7	CASSSSGAGGYEQYF	TGTGCCAGCAGCTCCAGCGGAGCGGGGGGGTACGAGCAGTACTTC
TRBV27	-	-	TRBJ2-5	CASSSPGEETQYF	TGTGCCAGCAGCTCGCCTGGGGAGGAGACCCAGTACTTC
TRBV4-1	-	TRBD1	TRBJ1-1	CASSQDRGRVGTEAFF	TGCGCCAGCAGCCAAGACAGGGGGCGAGTGGGCACTGAAGCTTTCTTT
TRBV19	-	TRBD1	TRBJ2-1	CASSIDRGMINEQFF	TGTGCCAGTAGTATAGACAGGGGGATGATCAATGAGCAGTTCTTC
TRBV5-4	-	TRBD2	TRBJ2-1	CASSLDRLAGGPSYNEQFF	TGTGCCAGCAGCTTGGATCGACTAGCGGGGGGCCCATCCTACAATGAGCAGTTCTTC
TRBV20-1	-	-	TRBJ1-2	CSAIFNGYTF	TGCAGTGCTATTTTCAATGGCTACACCTTC
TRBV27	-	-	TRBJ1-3	CASSPGAGNTIYF	TGTGCCAGCAGCCCGGGGGCTGGAAACACCATATATTTT
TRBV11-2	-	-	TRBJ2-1	CASSFLWVSGNEQFF	TGTGCCAGCAGCTTCCTCTGGGTTTCCGGCAATGAGCAGTTCTTC
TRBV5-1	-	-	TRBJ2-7	CASSSQGSPYEQYF	TGCGCCAGCAGCTCACAGGGATCTCCTTACGAGCAGTACTTC
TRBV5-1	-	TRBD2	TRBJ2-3	CASSLPSGERTDTQYF	TGCGCCAGCAGCTTGCCTAGCGGGGAACGCACAGATACGCAGTATTTT
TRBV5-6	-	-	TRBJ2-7	CASSQDRDTSSYEQYF	TGTGCCAGCAGCCAAGACCGGGACACAAGCTCCTACGAGCAGTACTTC
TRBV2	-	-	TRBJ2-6	CASSLKLLAASSGANVLTF	TGTGCCAGCAGCCTCAAGTTGCTAGCCGCGAGCTCTGGGGCCAACGTCCTGACTTTC
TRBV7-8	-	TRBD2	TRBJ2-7	CASMLYAGVVSYEQYF	TGTGCCAGCATGCTTTATGCGGGGGTAGTGTCCTACGAGCAGTACTTC
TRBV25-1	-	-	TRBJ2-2	CASSDPHRVAGELFF	TGTGCCAGCAGTGACCCCCACAGGGTGGCCGGGGAGCTGTTTTTT
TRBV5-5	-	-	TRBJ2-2	CASSSRGREAGELFF	TGTGCCAGCAGCTCCAGGGGGCGGGAGGCCGGGGAGCTGTTTTTT
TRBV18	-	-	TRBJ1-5	CASSPTGLNNEGQPQHF	TGTGCCAGCTCACCTACAGGACTAAACAATGAGGGGCAGCCCCAGCATTTT
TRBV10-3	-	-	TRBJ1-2	CAISESPNYGYTF	TGTGCCATCAGTGAGTCGCCGAACTATGGCTACACCTTC
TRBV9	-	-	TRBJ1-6	CASSDGSSPLHF	TGTGCCAGCAGCGATGGGAGTTCACCCCTCCACTTT
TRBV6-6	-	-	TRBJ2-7	CASNYKLAYEQYF	TGTGCCAGCAACTACAAACTAGCCTACGAGCAGTACTTC
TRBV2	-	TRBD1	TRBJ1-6	CASRPGQAEYNSPLHF	TGTGCCAGCAGGCCTGGACAGGCCGAGTATAATTCACCCCTCCACTTT
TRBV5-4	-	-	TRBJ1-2	CASSPGGVEYGYTF	TGTGCCAGCAGCCCGGGGGGGGTCGAGTATGGCTACACCTTC